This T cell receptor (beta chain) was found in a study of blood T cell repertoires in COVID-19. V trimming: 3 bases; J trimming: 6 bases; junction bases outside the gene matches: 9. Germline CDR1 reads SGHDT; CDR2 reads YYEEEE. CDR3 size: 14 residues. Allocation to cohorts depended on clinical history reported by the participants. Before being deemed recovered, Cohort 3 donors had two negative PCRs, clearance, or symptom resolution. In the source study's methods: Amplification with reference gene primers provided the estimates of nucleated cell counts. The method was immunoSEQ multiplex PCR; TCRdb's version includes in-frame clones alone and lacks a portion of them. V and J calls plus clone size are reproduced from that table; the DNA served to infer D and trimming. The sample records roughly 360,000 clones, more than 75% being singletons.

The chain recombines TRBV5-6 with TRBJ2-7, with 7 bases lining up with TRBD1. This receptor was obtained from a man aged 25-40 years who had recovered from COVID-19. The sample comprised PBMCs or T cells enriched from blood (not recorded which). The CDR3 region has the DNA TGTGCCAGCAGCTCCGGGAAAGGACAGGCCGAGCAGTACTTC. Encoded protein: CASSSGKGQAEQYF.